These T cell receptor beta chains were read from a single sample in a study of cytomegalovirus exposure and HLA in healthy donors. Here immunoSEQ multiplex PCR was the method, and the copy in TCRdb shows in-frame clones only, minus some. The table includes approximately 150,000 clones, roughly 77% detected once. The specimen was PBMCs. The receptor set was obtained from a human donor in good health. The CDR3 runs from the conserved cysteine through the conserved F or W. The D gene is left open where the match is weak. Clone size is shown for a subset of rows, as once, few, many or a class of expanded clone.

v_call,clone_size,j_call,d_call,cdr3_aa,cdr3_nt
TRBV29-1,.,TRBJ2-7,TRBD2,CTSRTSGAYEQYF,TGCACTTCCCGGACTAGCGGGGCCTACGAGCAGTACTTC
TRBV25-1,.,TRBJ1-2,TRBD1,CASKGQGYGYTF,TGTGCCAGCAAGGGACAGGGGTATGGCTACACCTTC
TRBV9,.,TRBJ1-2,TRBD1,CASSPKGQGTTYGYTF,TGTGCCAGCAGCCCCAAGGGACAGGGGACCACCTATGGCTACACCTTC
TRBV7-8,.,TRBJ2-1,TRBD2,CASSLGLAGYNEQFF,TGTGCCAGCAGCTTAGGACTAGCGGGCTACAATGAGCAGTTCTTC
TRBV9,.,TRBJ1-4,.,CASSVGALATNEKLFF,TGTGCCAGCAGCGTTGGAGCTTTAGCAACTAATGAAAAACTGTTTTTT
TRBV19,.,TRBJ1-2,.,CASSTRGVSSVSGYTF,TGTGCCAGTAGTACCCGCGGTGTTTCGTCCGTGAGCGGCTACACCTTC
TRBV7-9,.,TRBJ2-3,TRBD2,CASSFLGGRLAGKDTQYF,TGTGCCAGCAGCTTTCTGGGGGGCAGACTAGCGGGAAAAGATACGCAGTATTTT
TRBV30,.,TRBJ2-1,.,CAWSALVAYNEQFF,TGTGCCTGGAGTGCACTAGTGGCCTACAATGAGCAGTTCTTC
TRBV5-1,.,TRBJ2-1,.,CASKSAALYNEQFF,TGCGCCAGCAAAAGCGCGGCGCTCTACAATGAGCAGTTCTTC
TRBV5-1,.,TRBJ1-2,TRBD1,CASSLWGTGTSLNYGYTF,TGCGCCAGCAGCTTGTGGGGGACAGGTACTTCTCTTAACTATGGCTACACCTTC
TRBV2,.,TRBJ2-7,TRBD1,CASSEGQGAFLFYEQYF,TGTGCCAGCAGTGAAGGACAGGGGGCTTTTCTTTTCTACGAGCAGTACTTC
TRBV7-9,.,TRBJ2-1,.,CASLIGSSYNEQFF,TGTGCCAGCTTGATCGGGAGCTCCTACAATGAGCAGTTCTTC
TRBV10-3,.,TRBJ1-5,.,CAISEEIAQWSNQPQHF,TGTGCCATCAGTGAGGAAATCGCTCAGTGGAGCAATCAGCCCCAGCATTTT
TRBV25-1,few,TRBJ2-5,.,CASTEHRSGQDTQYF,TGTGCCAGCACCGAGCACAGGTCCGGGCAAGACACCCAGTACTTC
TRBV27,.,TRBJ1-5,TRBD1,CASSLGQGGQPQHF,TGTGCCAGCAGTCTCGGACAGGGGGGCCAGCCCCAGCATTTT
TRBV28,.,TRBJ2-5,TRBD2,CASTPGGGQETQYF,TGTGCCAGCACACCGGGGGGGGGCCAAGAGACCCAGTACTTC
TRBV6-5,.,TRBJ2-1,TRBD2,CASSPGLAGFNEQFF,TGTGCCAGCAGCCCGGGACTAGCGGGTTTCAATGAGCAGTTCTTC
TRBV7-6,.,TRBJ1-1,TRBD1,CASSLVVGTGGRGTEAFF,TGTGCCAGCAGCTTAGTCGTGGGGACAGGGGGTCGGGGCACTGAAGCTTTCTTT
TRBV11-2,.,TRBJ2-1,.,CASSLGLYNEQFF,TGTGCCAGCAGCTTAGGACTTTACAATGAGCAGTTCTTC
TRBV18,once,TRBJ1-1,.,CASSPDSDTEAFF,TGTGCCAGCTCACCCGACAGCGACACTGAAGCTTTCTTT
TRBV30,.,TRBJ2-3,TRBD2,CAWSHAPSGVEDTQYF,TGTGCCTGGAGTCACGCGCCTAGCGGGGTGGAAGATACGCAGTATTTT
TRBV12-5,.,TRBJ1-1,.,CASGQGDAEAFF,TGTGCTAGTGGTCAGGGCGACGCTGAAGCTTTCTTT
TRBV4-2,.,TRBJ2-2,TRBD2,CASSQGLAVNTGELFF,TGTGCCAGCAGCCAAGGACTAGCGGTGAACACCGGGGAGCTGTTTTTT
TRBV7-2,once,TRBJ2-5,TRBD2,CASSLYSGESGETQYF,TGTGCCAGCAGCTTATATAGCGGGGAGAGTGGAGAGACCCAGTACTTC
TRBV9,.,TRBJ1-5,.,CASSVGFSNQPQHF,TGTGCCAGCAGCGTCGGGTTTAGCAATCAGCCCCAGCATTTT
TRBV2,.,TRBJ1-2,.,CASSANRVNYGYTF,TGTGCCAGCAGTGCCAACAGGGTTAACTATGGCTACACCTTC
TRBV7-9,.,TRBJ2-1,TRBD2,CASSFLAGGNNEQFF,TGTGCCAGCAGCTTCCTAGCGGGGGGGAACAATGAGCAGTTCTTC
TRBV10-3,once,TRBJ1-3,.,CAIRTGSSGNTIYF,TGTGCCATCAGAACAGGGAGTTCTGGAAACACCATATATTTT
TRBV11-2,few,TRBJ2-3,TRBD1,CASSYRGLGTDTQYF,TGTGCCAGCAGCTACAGGGGCTTAGGCACAGATACGCAGTATTTT
TRBV28,.,TRBJ1-3,TRBD1,CASRDRARNTIYF,TGTGCCAGCCGCGACAGGGCCAGAAACACCATATATTTT
TRBV6-5,.,TRBJ1-4,.,CASSLRGEKLFF,TGTGCCAGCAGCCTCCGGGGGGAAAAACTGTTTTTT
TRBV7-9,.,TRBJ2-3,TRBD2,CASGLAGRTDTQYF,TGTGCCAGCGGACTAGCGGGGCGCACAGATACGCAGTATTTT
TRBV6-1,.,TRBJ2-7,TRBD1,CASSSSGTGVHEQYF,TGTGCCAGCAGTTCGTCCGGGACAGGGGTCCACGAGCAGTACTTC
TRBV9,.,TRBJ2-2,.,CASSRGTGELFF,TGTGCCAGCAGCCGAGGGACCGGGGAGCTGTTTTTT
TRBV30,.,TRBJ2-5,TRBD2,CACRPGTSGGGTQYF,TGTGCCTGCCGTCCCGGGACTAGCGGGGGAGGGACCCAGTACTTC
TRBV19,.,TRBJ2-5,TRBD2,CASSIETTAGQETQYF,TGTGCCAGTAGTATAGAAACCACAGCGGGGCAAGAGACCCAGTACTTC
TRBV6-5,.,TRBJ1-2,.,CASSPDRLNYGYTF,TGTGCCAGCAGTCCCGACAGGCTTAACTATGGCTACACCTTC
TRBV5-6,.,TRBJ2-3,TRBD2,CASSPDQRRGTDTQYF,TGTGCCAGCAGCCCAGACCAACGGCGGGGGACAGATACGCAGTATTTT
TRBV27,.,TRBJ2-1,.,CASSISSSHNEQFF,TGTGCCAGCAGTATCTCTTCCTCCCACAATGAGCAGTTCTTC
TRBV2,.,TRBJ1-2,.,CASSEGARYGYTF,TGTGCCAGCAGTGAGGGAGCCAGATATGGCTACACCTTC
TRBV6-5,.,TRBJ1-2,.,CASSYSTQRNYGYTF,TGTGCCAGCAGTTACTCGACACAGAGAAACTATGGCTACACCTTC
TRBV7-2,few,TRBJ2-3,TRBD2,CASSPRLAGADTQYF,TGTGCCAGCAGCCCCCGACTAGCGGGAGCAGATACGCAGTATTTT
TRBV28,.,TRBJ2-7,TRBD1,CASSLTGISYEQYF,TGTGCCAGCAGTTTGACAGGGATCTCCTACGAGCAGTACTTC
TRBV21-1,.,TRBJ1-1,.,CASSTRGQKNTEAFF,TGTGCCAGCAGCACGCGGGGACAGAAGAACACTGAAGCTTTCTTT
TRBV4-1,.,TRBJ2-7,.,CASSQPTGYSEQYF,TGCGCCAGCAGCCAACCCACAGGGTATAGCGAGCAGTACTTC
TRBV2,.,TRBJ1-3,.,CASSAGLGNTIYF,TGTGCCAGCAGTGCAGGGTTGGGAAACACCATATATTTT
TRBV9,few,TRBJ2-7,.,CASSVLGASSAAYEQYF,TGTGCCAGCAGCGTACTAGGAGCTTCTAGCGCTGCCTACGAGCAGTACTTC
TRBV18,.,TRBJ2-7,.,CASSPPSGGLVPTEQYF,TGTGCCAGCTCACCACCCTCCGGAGGTCTAGTTCCAACCGAGCAGTACTTC
TRBV27,few,TRBJ1-5,.,CASSLAAWQPQHF,TGTGCCAGCAGTTTGGCGGCCTGGCAGCCCCAGCATTTT
TRBV2,.,TRBJ1-5,TRBD1,CASSRDRGPTQPQHF,TGTGCCAGCAGTCGGGACAGGGGCCCTACTCAGCCCCAGCATTTT
TRBV7-9,few,TRBJ2-7,.,CASSSRDLPYEQYF,TGTGCCAGCAGCTCCCGGGACTTGCCCTACGAGCAGTACTTC
TRBV7-2,.,TRBJ2-7,TRBD2,CASSSAIGTSGGEQYF,TGTGCCAGCAGCTCCGCAATCGGGACTAGCGGGGGTGAGCAGTACTTC